Sequencing of this T cell receptor (beta chain) was carried out in a study of shared clonotypes between healthy human individuals. General study results and limits: Memory subsets had estimated richness that was generally smaller than that of naive subsets. Rarefaction curves obtained for sorted subsets showed sequencing incomplete despite large depth.

The repertoire was sequenced with immunoSEQ multiplex PCR; TCRdb's copy has only in-frame clones and lacks some. The table records approximately 1.4 million clones, nearly 99% of them present only once. Concerning this clone: What it recognizes is unknown.

This TCR was sampled from a man aged 25 to 40 in good health. Sequencing used naive CD4+ T cells sorted from blood. The subset denotes: CD45RA+ positively selected.

CDR3 residues: CASSNGGGPGTQYF. The CDR3 DNA sequence: TGTGCCAGCAGCAACGGCGGGGGGCCCGGGACCCAGTACTTC. V and J are TRBV7-6 and TRBJ2-5; 8 nucleotides line up with TRBD2. The germline CDR1 and CDR2 sequences are SGHVS and FNYEAQ. The CDR3 extends over 14 amino acids. J was trimmed by 7 bases and V by 5 bases; bases with no gene match: 9.